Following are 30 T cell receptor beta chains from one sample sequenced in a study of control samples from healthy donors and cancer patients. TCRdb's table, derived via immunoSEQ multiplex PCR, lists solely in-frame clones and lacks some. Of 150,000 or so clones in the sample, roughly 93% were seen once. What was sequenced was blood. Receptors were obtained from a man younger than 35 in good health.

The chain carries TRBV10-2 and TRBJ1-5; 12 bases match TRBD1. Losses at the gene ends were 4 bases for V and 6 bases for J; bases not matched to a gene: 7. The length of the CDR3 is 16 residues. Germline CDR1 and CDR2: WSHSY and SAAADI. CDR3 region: CASSANLGQGAQPQHF. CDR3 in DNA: TGCGCCAGCAGTGCAAACTTGGGACAGGGGGCTCAGCCCCAGCATTTT.

CDR3 sequence (DNA): TGTGCCAGCAGTTCCGGGACAGGGGTTGCCGGGGAGCTGTTTTTT. Amino acids: CASSSGTGVAGELFF. V is TRBV6-5 and J is TRBJ2-2; 10 bases fit TRBD1. CDR1 and CDR2 (germline): MNHEY, SVGAGI. The CDR3 has 15 amino acids. V was pared by 4 bases and J by 6 bases, with 5 bases of the junction left unmatched.

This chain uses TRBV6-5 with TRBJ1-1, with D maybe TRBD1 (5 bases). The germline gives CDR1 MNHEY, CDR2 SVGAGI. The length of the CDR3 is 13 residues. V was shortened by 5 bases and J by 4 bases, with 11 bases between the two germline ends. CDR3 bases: TGTGCCAGCAGTCTGGGACGGCCCACTGAAGCTTTCTTT. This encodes CASSLGRPTEAFF.

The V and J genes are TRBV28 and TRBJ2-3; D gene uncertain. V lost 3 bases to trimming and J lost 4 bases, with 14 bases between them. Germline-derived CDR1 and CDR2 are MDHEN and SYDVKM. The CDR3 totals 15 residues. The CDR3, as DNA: TGTGCCAGCAGTTTCTTTCGTGGGAAGGCAGATACGCAGTATTTT. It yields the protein CASSFFRGKADTQYF.

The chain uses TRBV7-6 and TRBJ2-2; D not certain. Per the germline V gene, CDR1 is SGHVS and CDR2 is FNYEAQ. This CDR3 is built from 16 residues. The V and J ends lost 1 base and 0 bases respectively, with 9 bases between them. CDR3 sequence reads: CASSLVSPANTGELFF. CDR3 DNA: TGTGCCAGCAGCTTAGTTAGTCCAGCGAACACCGGGGAGCTGTTTTTT.

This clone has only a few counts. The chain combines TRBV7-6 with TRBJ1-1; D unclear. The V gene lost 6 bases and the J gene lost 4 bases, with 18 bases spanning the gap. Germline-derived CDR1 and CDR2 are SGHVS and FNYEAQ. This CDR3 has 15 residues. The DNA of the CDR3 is TGTGCCAGCAGATTCTCCCGGCAGTTTGGCACTGAAGCTTTCTTT. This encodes CASRFSRQFGTEAFF.

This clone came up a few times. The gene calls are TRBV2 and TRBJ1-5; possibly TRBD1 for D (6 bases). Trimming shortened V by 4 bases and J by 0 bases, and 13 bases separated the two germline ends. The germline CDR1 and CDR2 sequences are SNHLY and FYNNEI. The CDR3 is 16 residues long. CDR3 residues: CASSGDTYNSNQPQHF. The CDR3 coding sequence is TGTGCCAGCAGTGGGGACACTTACAATAGCAATCAGCCCCAGCATTTT. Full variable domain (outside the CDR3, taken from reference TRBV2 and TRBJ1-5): EPEVTQTPSHQVTQMGQEVILRCVPISNHLYFYWYRQILGQKVEFLVSFYNNEISEKSEIFDDQFSVERPDGSNFTLKIRSTKLEDSAMYFCASSGDTYNSNQPQHFGDGTRLSIL.

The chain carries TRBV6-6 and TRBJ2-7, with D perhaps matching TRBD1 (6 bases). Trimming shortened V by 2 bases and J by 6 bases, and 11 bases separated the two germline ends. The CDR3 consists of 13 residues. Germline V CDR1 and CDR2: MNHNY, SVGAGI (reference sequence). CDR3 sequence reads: CASSYERGSEQYF. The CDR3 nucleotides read TGTGCCAGCAGTTACGAAAGGGGGAGCGAGCAGTACTTC.

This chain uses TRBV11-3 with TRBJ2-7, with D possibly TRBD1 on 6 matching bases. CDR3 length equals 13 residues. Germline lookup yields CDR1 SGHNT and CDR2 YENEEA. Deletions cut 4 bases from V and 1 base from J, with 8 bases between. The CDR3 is CASSYTGSYEQYF. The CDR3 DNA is TGTGCCAGCAGCTATACAGGGTCCTACGAGCAGTACTTC.

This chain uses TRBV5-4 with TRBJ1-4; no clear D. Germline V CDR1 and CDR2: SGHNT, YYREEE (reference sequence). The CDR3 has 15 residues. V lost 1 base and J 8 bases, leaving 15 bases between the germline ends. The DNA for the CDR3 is TGTGCCAGCAGCTTGCCAGAGAAAGGGCCCGAAAAACTGTTTTTT. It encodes CASSLPEKGPEKLFF.

Here the CDR3 DNA reads TGTGCCAGCAGTTACTCGTCCCGGTCCTACGAGCAGTACTTC. Encoded protein: CASSYSSRSYEQYF. The chain carries TRBV6-5 and TRBJ2-7, with D unresolved. The CDR3 runs to 14 residues. CDR1 is MNHEY and CDR2 is SVGAGI in the germline V gene. V lost 0 bases and J lost 1, with 7 bases in between.

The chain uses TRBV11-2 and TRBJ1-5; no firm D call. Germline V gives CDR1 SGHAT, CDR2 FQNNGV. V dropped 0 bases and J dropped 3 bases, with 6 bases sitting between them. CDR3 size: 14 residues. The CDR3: CASSLDRNNQPQHF. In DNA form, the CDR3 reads TGTGCCAGCAGCTTAGATCGCAACAATCAGCCCCAGCATTTT.

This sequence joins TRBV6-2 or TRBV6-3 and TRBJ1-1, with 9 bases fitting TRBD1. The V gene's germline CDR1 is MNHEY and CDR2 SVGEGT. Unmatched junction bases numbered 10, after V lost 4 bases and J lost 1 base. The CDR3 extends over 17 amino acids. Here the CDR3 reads CASSLSGTGNRNTEAFF. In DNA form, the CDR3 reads TGTGCCAGCAGTTTGTCCGGGACAGGGAATAGGAACACTGAAGCTTTCTTT.

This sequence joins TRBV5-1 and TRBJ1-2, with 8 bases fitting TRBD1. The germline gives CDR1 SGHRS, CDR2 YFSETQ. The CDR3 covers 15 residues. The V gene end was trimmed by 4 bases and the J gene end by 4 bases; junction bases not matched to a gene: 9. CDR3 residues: CASSLNRGLSYGYTF. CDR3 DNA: TGCGCCAGCAGCCTAAACAGGGGGTTAAGCTATGGCTACACCTTC.

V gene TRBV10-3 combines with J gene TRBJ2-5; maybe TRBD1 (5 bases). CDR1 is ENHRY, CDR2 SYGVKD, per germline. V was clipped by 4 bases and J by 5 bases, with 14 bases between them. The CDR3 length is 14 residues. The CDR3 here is CAISGAGMTETQYF. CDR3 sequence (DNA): TGTGCCATCAGTGGAGCAGGGATGACGGAGACCCAGTACTTC.

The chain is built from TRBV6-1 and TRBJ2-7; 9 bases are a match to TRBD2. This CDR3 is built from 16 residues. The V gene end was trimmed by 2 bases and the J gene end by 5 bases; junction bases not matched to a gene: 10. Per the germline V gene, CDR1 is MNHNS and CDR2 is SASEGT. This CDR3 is CASSELPSGGSNEQYF. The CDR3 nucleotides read TGTGCCAGCAGTGAATTGCCGAGCGGGGGGTCCAACGAGCAGTACTTC.

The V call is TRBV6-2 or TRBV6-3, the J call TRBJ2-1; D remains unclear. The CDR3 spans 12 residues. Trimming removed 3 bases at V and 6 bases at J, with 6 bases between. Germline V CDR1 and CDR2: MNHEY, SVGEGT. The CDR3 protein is CASSYGFNEQFF. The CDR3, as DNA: TGTGCCAGCAGTTATGGGTTCAATGAGCAGTTCTTC.

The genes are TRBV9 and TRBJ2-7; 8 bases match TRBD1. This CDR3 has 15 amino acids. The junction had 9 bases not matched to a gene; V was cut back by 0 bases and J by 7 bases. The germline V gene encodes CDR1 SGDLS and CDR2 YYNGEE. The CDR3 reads CASSVVGTGFEEQYF. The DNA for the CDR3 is TGTGCCAGCAGCGTAGTAGGGACAGGATTCGAGGAGCAGTACTTC.

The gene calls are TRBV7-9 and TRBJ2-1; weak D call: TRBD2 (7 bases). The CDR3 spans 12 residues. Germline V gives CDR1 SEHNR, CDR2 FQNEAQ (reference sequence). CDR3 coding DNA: TGTTCCGGGGGGCCAAGTTACAATGAGCAGTTCTTC. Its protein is CSGGPSYNEQFF.

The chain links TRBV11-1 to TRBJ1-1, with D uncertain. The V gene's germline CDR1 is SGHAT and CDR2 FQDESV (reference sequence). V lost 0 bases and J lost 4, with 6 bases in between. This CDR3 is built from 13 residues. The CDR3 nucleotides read TGTGCCAGCAGCTTAGCGGTGCTCACTGAAGCTTTCTTT. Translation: CASSLAVLTEAFF.

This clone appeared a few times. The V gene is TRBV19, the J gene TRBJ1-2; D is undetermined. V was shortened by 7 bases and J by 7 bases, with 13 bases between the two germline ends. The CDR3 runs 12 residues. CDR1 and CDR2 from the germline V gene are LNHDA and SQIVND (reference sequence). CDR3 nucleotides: TGTGCCAGTACCCCTCCTGGAGGTGGCTACACCTTC. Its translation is CASTPPGGGYTF.

CDR3 residues: CASSFDRNYGYTF. The CDR3 DNA is TGTGCCAGCAGTTTCGACAGAAACTATGGCTACACCTTC. The V gene is TRBV27, the J gene TRBJ1-2; TRBD1 is a possible D gene (5 bases). V dropped 3 bases and J dropped 2 bases, with 7 bases sitting between them. There are 13 residues in the CDR3. Germline loops: CDR1 MNHEY, CDR2 SMNVEV (reference sequence).

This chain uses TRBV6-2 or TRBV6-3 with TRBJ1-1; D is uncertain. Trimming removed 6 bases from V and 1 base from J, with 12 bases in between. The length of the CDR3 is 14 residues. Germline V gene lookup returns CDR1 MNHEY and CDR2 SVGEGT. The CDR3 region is CASSLLWANTEAFF. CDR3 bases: TGTGCCAGCAGCCTCCTGTGGGCGAACACTGAAGCTTTCTTT.

The CDR3 loop reads CASSPVAGNEQFF. For the CDR3, the DNA is TGTGCCAGCAGTCCGGTGGCGGGGAATGAGCAGTTCTTC. This chain connects TRBV27 to TRBJ2-1, with a tentative D call TRBD2 (6 bases). Per germline, CDR1 MNHEY and CDR2 SMNVEV (reference sequence). The V gene lost 5 bases and the J gene lost 7 bases, with 12 bases spanning the gap. The CDR3 loop spans 13 amino acids.

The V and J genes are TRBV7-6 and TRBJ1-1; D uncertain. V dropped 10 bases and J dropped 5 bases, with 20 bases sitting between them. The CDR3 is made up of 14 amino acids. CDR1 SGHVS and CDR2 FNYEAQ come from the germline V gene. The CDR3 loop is CATHNRKVGTEAFF. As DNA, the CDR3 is TGTGCCACTCATAACCGGAAAGTCGGGACTGAAGCTTTCTTT.

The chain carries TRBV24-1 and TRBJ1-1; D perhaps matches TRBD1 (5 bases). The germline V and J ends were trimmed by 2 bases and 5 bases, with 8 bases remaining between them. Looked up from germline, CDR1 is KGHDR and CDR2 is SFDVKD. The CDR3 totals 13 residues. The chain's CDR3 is CATSDSWGTEAFF. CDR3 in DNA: TGTGCCACCAGTGATTCTTGGGGGACTGAAGCTTTCTTT.

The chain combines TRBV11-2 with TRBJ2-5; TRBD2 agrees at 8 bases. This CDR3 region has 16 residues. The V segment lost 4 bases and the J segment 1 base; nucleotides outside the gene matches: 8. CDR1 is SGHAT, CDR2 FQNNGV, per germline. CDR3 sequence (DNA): TGTGCCAGCAGCTCCGGGCGGGAGGCCCTCCAAGAGACCCAGTACTTC. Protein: CASSSGREALQETQYF.

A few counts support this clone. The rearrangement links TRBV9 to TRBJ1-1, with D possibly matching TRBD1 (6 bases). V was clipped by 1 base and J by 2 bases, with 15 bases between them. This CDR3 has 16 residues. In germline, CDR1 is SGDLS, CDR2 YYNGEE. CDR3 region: CASSVSSRQDNTEAFF. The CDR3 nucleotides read TGTGCCAGCAGCGTATCCAGTCGACAGGACAACACTGAAGCTTTCTTT.

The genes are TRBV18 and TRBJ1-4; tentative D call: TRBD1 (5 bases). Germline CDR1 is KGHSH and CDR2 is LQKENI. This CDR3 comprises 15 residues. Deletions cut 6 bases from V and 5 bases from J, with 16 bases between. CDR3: CASSWGAAGNEKLFF. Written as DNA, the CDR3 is TGTGCCAGCTCCTGGGGCGCCGCAGGCAATGAAAAACTGTTTTTT. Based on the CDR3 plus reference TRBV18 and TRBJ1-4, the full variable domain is NAGVMQNPRHLVRRRGQEARLRCSPMKGHSHVYWYRQLPEEGLKFMVYLQKENIIDESGMPKERFSAEFPKEGPSILRIQQVVRGDSAAYFCASSWGAAGNEKLFFGSGTQLSVL.

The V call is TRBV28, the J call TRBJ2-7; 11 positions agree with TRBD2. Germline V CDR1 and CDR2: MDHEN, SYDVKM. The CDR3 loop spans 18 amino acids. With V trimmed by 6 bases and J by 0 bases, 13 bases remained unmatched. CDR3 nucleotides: TGTGCCAGCAGCTCTCCGGGACTAGCGGACCTGTACTCCTACGAGCAGTACTTC. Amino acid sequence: CASSSPGLADLYSYEQYF.